This entry lists 32 T cell receptor beta chains sequenced from one sample in a study of blood T cell repertoires in COVID-19. Profiling relied on immunoSEQ multiplex PCR, and the TCRdb table lists in-frame clones only, not all of them. The sample lists 300,000 to 500,000 clones, approximately 90% occurring once. Input material: PBMCs or T cells enriched from blood (not recorded which). The receptors stem from a woman aged 25 to 39 with acute COVID-19.

This chain uses TRBV5-1 with TRBJ2-5; TRBD2 matches 7 bases. CDR1 and CDR2 (germline): SGHRS, YFSETQ. The J segment lost 4 bases and the V segment lost 3 bases, leaving 6 bases of the junction unmatched. This CDR3 is built from 14 residues. This CDR3 is CASSWGGAGETQYF. CDR3 bases: TGCGCCAGCAGCTGGGGGGGAGCCGGAGAGACCCAGTACTTC.

The gene calls are TRBV29-1 and TRBJ2-2; possibly TRBD1 for D (6 bases). Trimming cost V 3 bases and J 4 bases, with 12 bases left between them. The CDR3 loop spans 14 amino acids. Per germline, CDR1 SQVTM and CDR2 ANQGSEA. The CDR3 loop is CSVDLARGTGELFF. CDR3 coding DNA: TGCAGCGTTGATCTCGCCAGGGGCACCGGGGAGCTGTTTTTT.

This chain links TRBV6-1 with TRBJ1-2; 8 bases line up with TRBD1. Germline V gene lookup returns CDR1 MNHNS and CDR2 SASEGT. The junction had 5 bases not matched to a gene; V was cut back by 2 bases and J by 6 bases. The CDR3 consists of 14 residues. CDR3: CASSETGGMDGYTF. CDR3 in DNA: TGTGCCAGCAGTGAAACAGGGGGAATGGATGGCTACACCTTC.

This sequence joins TRBV10-1 and TRBJ2-7; 7 bases are shared with TRBD1. This CDR3 is 13 amino acids long. The germline CDR1 and CDR2 sequences are WNHNN and SYGVQD (reference sequence). The V gene end was trimmed by 0 bases and the J gene end by 10 bases; junction bases not matched to a gene: 6. The CDR3 DNA sequence: TGCGCCAGCAGTGAGTCAAACAGGGGTACCCAGTACTTC. Translated: CASSESNRGTQYF.

V usage is TRBV7-3 and J usage is TRBJ2-2, with a tentative D call TRBD1 (5 bases). CDR1 SGHTA and CDR2 FQGTGA come from the germline V gene. Trimming removed 5 bases at V and 5 bases at J, with 12 bases between. The CDR3 contains 14 residues. The CDR3 protein is CASSPQGLTGELFF. CDR3 nucleotides: TGTGCCAGCAGCCCCCAGGGTCTAACCGGGGAGCTGTTTTTT.

The V gene is TRBV6-1, the J gene TRBJ1-2, with D possibly TRBD1 on 5 matching bases. The CDR3 sequence is 16 residues long. V dropped 1 base and J dropped 0 bases, with 12 bases sitting between them. Germline V gene lookup returns CDR1 MNHNS and CDR2 SASEGT. The CDR3 DNA reads as TGTGCCAGCAGTGAAGGGGCGGGACCAGCTAACTATGGCTACACCTTC. Encoded protein: CASSEGAGPANYGYTF.

In DNA, the CDR3 is TGTGCCAGCAGCGGACAGGGAGGCCGGGAGCTGTTTTTT. As protein: CASSGQGGRELFF. This chain uses TRBV6-5 with TRBJ2-2, with 8 bases that match TRBD1. The CDR3 is 13 residues long. With V trimmed by 6 bases and J by 9 bases, 6 bases remained unmatched. Germline V gene sequence: CDR1 MNHEY, CDR2 SVGAGI.

The chain carries TRBV7-9 and TRBJ2-2; maybe TRBD2 (5 bases). This CDR3 region has 14 residues. V lost 5 bases and J lost 5, with 12 bases in between. CDR1 is SEHNR, CDR2 FQNEAQ, per germline (reference sequence). CDR3 in amino acids: CASSRGQGTGELFF. The CDR3 nucleotides read TGTGCCAGCAGCCGAGGGCAAGGGACCGGGGAGCTGTTTTTT.

V gene TRBV4-1 combines with J gene TRBJ1-6; D might be TRBD1 (5 bases). Germline-derived CDR1 and CDR2 are MGHRA and YSYEKL. There are 16 residues in the CDR3. The germline V and J ends were trimmed by 1 base and 3 bases, with 10 bases remaining between them. CDR3 DNA: TGCGCCAGCAGCCAAGTCGCGGGGGGCTATAATTCACCCCTCCACTTT. Translation gives CASSQVAGGYNSPLHF.

This chain uses TRBV10-3 with TRBJ1-3; no clear D gene. V was pared by 2 bases and J by 0 bases, with 5 bases between. The CDR3 contains 14 residues. Germline CDR1 and CDR2: ENHRY and SYGVKD. CDR3 nucleotides: TGTGCCATCAGTGAGACAGCCTCTGGAAACACCATATATTTT. This translates into CAISETASGNTIYF.

This clone has just one count. The genes are TRBV19 and TRBJ2-7; unclear D gene. Trimming removed 6 bases from V and 2 bases from J, with 17 bases in between. The CDR3 is 15 amino acids. The V gene's germline CDR1 is LNHDA and CDR2 SQIVND (reference sequence). The CDR3 loop reads CASRENQDGAYEQYF. The CDR3 nucleotides read TGTGCCAGTAGAGAAAATCAAGACGGAGCCTACGAGCAGTACTTC.

This rearrangement joins TRBV7-9 to TRBJ1-2; 10 bases are shared with TRBD1. The CDR3 has 16 residues. Per germline, CDR1 SEHNR and CDR2 FQNEAQ (reference sequence). The V and J ends lost 6 bases and 3 bases, in that order; junction bases with no gene match: 10. The CDR3 sequence: CASSRPGQGIDYGYTF. Written as DNA, the CDR3 is TGTGCCAGCAGTCGTCCGGGACAGGGGATCGACTATGGCTACACCTTC. Using reference TRBV7-9 and TRBJ1-2 for the parts outside the CDR3, the full variable domain is DTGVSQNPRHKITKRGQNVTFRCDPISEHNRLYWYRQTLGQGPEFLTYFQNEAQLEKSRLLSDRFSAERPKGSFSTLEIQRTEQGDSAMYLCASSRPGQGIDYGYTFGSGTRLTVV.

The rearrangement uses TRBV7-2 and TRBJ2-4; 8 bases align to TRBD2. The germline CDR1 and CDR2 sequences are SGHTA and FQGNSA. With 4 bases clipped from V and 8 bases from J, the junction kept 7 bases outside the gene matches. This CDR3 comprises 14 residues. CDR3 loop: CASSSVVAGYIQYF. CDR3 nucleotide sequence: TGTGCCAGCAGCTCTGTCGTAGCGGGGTACATTCAGTACTTC. Together with reference TRBV7-2 and TRBJ2-4, the CDR3 gives the full variable domain: GAGVSQSPSNKVTEKGKDVELRCDPISGHTALYWYRQSLGQGLEFLIYFQGNSAPDKSGLPSDRFSAERTGGSVSTLTIQRTQQEDSAVYLCASSSVVAGYIQYFGAGTRLSVL.

V is TRBV27 and J is TRBJ1-6; D may be TRBD1 (5 bases). CDR1 MNHEY and CDR2 SMNVEV come from the germline V gene (reference sequence). CDR3 size: 14 residues. Deletions cut 7 bases from V and 7 bases from J, with 14 bases between. The CDR3: CASTLGGGNSPLHF. The CDR3, as DNA: TGTGCCAGCACCCTGGGGGGTGGGAATTCACCCCTCCACTTT.

The chain combines TRBV7-2 with TRBJ2-1; possibly TRBD2 for D (5 bases). Germline V gene lookup returns CDR1 SGHTA and CDR2 FQGNSA. CDR3 length equals 19 residues. Deletions cut 0 bases from V and 0 bases from J, with 18 bases between. In DNA form, the CDR3 reads TGTGCCAGCAGCTTAGCTACACGGACTGGGCGCAGCTCCTACAATGAGCAGTTCTTC. Translating it yields CASSLATRTGRSSYNEQFF.

The CDR3 sequence: CASSPLRQGQQFF. The CDR3 DNA is TGTGCCAGCTCACCCCTACGACAGGGACAACAGTTCTTC. The V gene is TRBV18, the J gene TRBJ2-1, with 7 positions matching TRBD1. V trimming: 3 bases; J trimming: 13 bases; junction bases outside the gene matches: 9. Looked up from germline, CDR1 is KGHSH and CDR2 is LQKENI. The CDR3 covers 13 residues.

The CDR3 nucleotides read TGTGCCAGCAGCTTAGAAGGGCGGGGCACGACCCTTTACGAGCAGTACTTC. This codes for CASSLEGRGTTLYEQYF. The rearrangement uses TRBV13 and TRBJ2-7, with D tentatively TRBD2 (6 bases). The V gene lost 1 base and the J gene lost 4 bases, with 20 bases spanning the gap. The CDR3 spans 17 residues. CDR1 and CDR2 from the germline V gene are PRHDT and FYEKMQ (reference sequence). Full variable domain (missing parts from reference TRBV13 and TRBJ2-7): AAGVIQSPRHLIKEKRETATLKCYPIPRHDTVYWYQQGPGQDPQFLISFYEKMQSDKGSIPDRFSAQQFSDYHSELNMSSLELGDSALYFCASSLEGRGTTLYEQYFGPGTRLTVT.

The chain has TRBV9 and TRBJ2-3, with 12 nucleotides matching TRBD2. CDR3 length: 19 residues. Trimming removed 0 bases from V and 6 bases from J; junction bases left unmatched: 14. The V gene's germline CDR1 is SGDLS and CDR2 YYNGEE. The DNA of the CDR3 is TGTGCCAGCAGCGTAGGGTTTTCTAGCGGGGGGGACTACCTTGATACGCAGTATTTT. It yields the protein CASSVGFSSGGDYLDTQYF.

The chain has TRBV7-9 and TRBJ2-1, with TRBD2 matching 11 bases. This CDR3 has 17 residues. The trim removed 1 base at V and 7 bases at J, leaving 9 bases unmatched. CDR1 and CDR2 from the germline V gene are SEHNR and FQNEAQ (reference sequence). This chain's CDR3 is CASSLVLTSGGDNEQFF. DNA for the CDR3: TGTGCCAGCAGCTTAGTGCTAACTAGCGGGGGTGATAATGAGCAGTTCTTC.

This chain joins TRBV11-2 and TRBJ2-2; D perhaps matches TRBD1 (6 bases). Germline V lookup: CDR1 SGHAT, CDR2 FQNNGV. The CDR3 is 14 residues long. V shed 0 bases and J shed 16 bases, with 18 bases lying between them. The CDR3 reads CASSLDTSWDNGFF. The CDR3 region has the DNA TGTGCCAGCAGCTTAGATACGAGTTGGGACAATGGGTTTTTT.

The rearrangement links TRBV10-3 to TRBJ2-5, with TRBD2 as a possible D gene (5 bases). From germline, CDR1 is ENHRY and CDR2 SYGVKD. The CDR3 is made up of 17 amino acids. Trimming stripped 2 bases from V and 4 bases from J, with 20 bases between. The CDR3 DNA is TGTGCCATCAGTGAGCCCCCCCGCCGCTCTAGCAGAGAGACCCAGTACTTC. Translated, it gives CAISEPPRRSSRETQYF.

This chain links TRBV5-1 with TRBJ2-3; D gene ambiguous. The germline V gene has CDR1 SGHRS and CDR2 YFSETQ. This CDR3 contains 14 residues. With 0 bases removed from V and 6 bases from J, the gap between germline ends came to 11 bases. CDR3 coding DNA: TGCGCCAGCAGCTTGGCCACTATCCCGGATACGCAGTATTTT. Its translation is CASSLATIPDTQYF.

The table lists this clone with a few counts. The CDR3 sequence is CASSQEGRENSPLHF. In nucleotides, the CDR3 is TGTGCCAGCAGCCAAGAAGGTCGGGAGAATTCACCCCTCCACTTT. The V gene is TRBV14, the J gene TRBJ1-6; D is ambiguous. Germline-derived CDR1 and CDR2 are SGHDN and FVKESK. The CDR3 totals 15 residues. V gave up 0 bases and J gave up 7 bases, with 10 bases separating them. The variable domain in full, completed from reference TRBV14 and TRBJ1-6, reads EAGVTQFPSHSVIEKGQTVTLRCDPISGHDNLYWYRRVMGKEIKFLLHFVKESKQDESGMPNNRFLAERTGGTYSTLKVQPAELEDSGVYFCASSQEGRENSPLHFGNGTRLTVT.

The chain recombines TRBV3-1 (or the pseudogene TRBV3-2) with TRBJ2-3; TRBD2 matches at 7 bases. Germline CDR1 LGHDT, CDR2 YNNKEL (reference sequence). The CDR3 extends over 17 amino acids. The J segment lost 7 bases and the V segment lost 1 base, leaving 14 bases of the junction unmatched. The CDR3 protein is CASSQVIYGRGANTQYF. For the CDR3, the DNA is TGTGCCAGCAGCCAAGTAATCTATGGGAGGGGCGCAAATACGCAGTATTTT.

The rearrangement uses TRBV4-2 and TRBJ2-3, with TRBD2 matching 9 bases. The V gene's germline CDR1 is LGHNA and CDR2 YNFKEQ. Germline trimming cut 5 bases from V and 2 bases from J; bases unmatched to any gene: 14. This CDR3 has 18 residues. In DNA form, the CDR3 reads TGTGCCAGCAGCTCCGTAGCGGGGGCCCAATCAGCCACAGATACGCAGTATTTT. Translation gives CASSSVAGAQSATDTQYF.

The chain joins TRBV6-5 to TRBJ1-1; 7 bases map to TRBD1. Germline trimming cut 6 bases from V and 6 bases from J; bases unmatched to any gene: 10. The CDR3 spans 14 residues. The germline CDR1 and CDR2 sequences are MNHEY and SVGAGI. CDR3 DNA: TGTGCCAGCAGAACAGGGGTGCCCTTAGCTGAAGCTTTCTTT. Translation: CASRTGVPLAEAFF.

This sequence joins TRBV19 and TRBJ2-7; TRBD2 matches 8 bases. V was pared by 7 bases and J by 4 bases, with 6 bases of the junction left unmatched. The CDR3 contains 13 residues. CDR1 LNHDA and CDR2 SQIVND come from the germline V gene (reference sequence). Here the CDR3 DNA reads TGTGCCAGTAAAGTGGCGGGAGGATACGAGCAGTACTTC. It translates to CASKVAGGYEQYF. Variable domain in full (rest from reference TRBV19 and TRBJ2-7): DGGITQSPKYLFRKEGQNVTLSCEQNLNHDAMYWYRQDPGQGLRLIYYSQIVNDFQKGDIAEGYSVSREKKESFPLTVTSAQKNPTAFYLCASKVAGGYEQYFGPGTRLTVT.

The rearrangement uses TRBV7-2 and TRBJ1-2, with 11 bases that match TRBD1. Germline trimming cut 4 bases from V and 7 bases from J; bases unmatched to any gene: 11. Germline CDR1 reads SGHTA; CDR2 reads FQGNSA. The CDR3 is 16 amino acids. The CDR3 DNA reads as TGTGCCAGCAGCTCCATCTGGGACAGGGGGAGCAGTGGCTACACCTTC. Translating it yields CASSSIWDRGSSGYTF.

The rearrangement joins TRBV27 to TRBJ2-1; a possible D gene is TRBD1 (6 bases). Looked up from germline, CDR1 is MNHEY and CDR2 is SMNVEV (reference sequence). Between the trimmed V and J ends, which lost 6 bases and 9 bases, there was a span of 21 bases. The CDR3 spans 15 residues. The CDR3 nucleotides are TGTGCCAGCAGCCCAACAGGGCACCACGGCGGTGAGCAGTTCTTC. Translating it yields CASSPTGHHGGEQFF.

This chain connects TRBV10-3 to TRBJ2-3; 10 nucleotides match TRBD2. Germline loops: CDR1 ENHRY, CDR2 SYGVKD. The CDR3 consists of 16 residues. Trimming removed 10 bases from V and 3 bases from J; junction bases left unmatched: 13. In DNA, the CDR3 is TGTGCCACCATGGGGTTATCGGGACTAGCGACAGATACGCAGTATTTT. This translates into CATMGLSGLATDTQYF.

The chain joins TRBV6-5 to TRBJ2-7, with D unresolved. Germline-derived CDR1 and CDR2 are MNHEY and SVGAGI. The CDR3 sequence is 14 residues long. The V end was cut by 5 bases, the J end by 3 bases, with 14 bases between. CDR3 sequence (DNA): TGTGCCAGCAGTCGACAACGTTCAAGCTACGAGCAGTACTTC. As protein: CASSRQRSSYEQYF.

This chain uses TRBV6-1 with TRBJ1-6; 9 nucleotides line up with TRBD1. CDR1 is MNHNS, CDR2 SASEGT, per germline. J lost 4 bases, V lost 1 base, and 8 bases had no gene match. The CDR3 loop spans 18 amino acids. DNA of the CDR3: TGTGCCAGCAGTGAAGTCCTTTTCGGGACAGGGTATAATTCACCCCTCCACTTT. The encoded protein is CASSEVLFGTGYNSPLHF.